The TCR beta chain described here comes from a study of regulatory T cells in long-lasting Graves disease. Whole-study context: Freshly diagnosed Graves' patients had used antithyroid drugs for under 3 months.

The time point denotes: newly diagnosed GD, antithyroid drugs for less than 3 months. From RNA extracted from PBMCs, the TCR library was made. Notes on the study in general: Favoring TRBV28, TRBJ1-2 and TRBJ2-5 was a feature seen in persistent disease.

The ends lost 1 base at V and 4 bases at J; junction bases unmatched: 20. CDR1 and CDR2 from the germline V gene are SGHTA and FQGTGA. The CDR3 is made up of 20 amino acids. This clonotype was counted at least ten times. What it recognizes is unknown. Arm-PCR of CDR3 regions with iRepertoire HTBI primers generated TCR beta libraries. TCRdb passed the multiplex PCR reads through MiXCR, listing each CDR3 protein once. The sample shows about 540,000 distinct CDR3 sequences, 13% of them seen only once. These sequences were also reported in another study, on T cells in Graves' hyperthyroidism and ophthalmopathy. This second report adds: Hyperthyroidism, newly diagnosed and lasting under 2 months, affected patients aged 18 to 65. When the TCR CDR3 underwent first-round RT-PCR, the HTBI primer set was used.

Sequencing was performed on peripheral blood mononuclear cells (PBMCs), taken at new diagnosis, from a patient treated with antithyroid drugs. This sequence originates from a man aged 30 to 45 with Graves disease. V usage is TRBV7-3 and J usage is TRBJ2-3; 7 nucleotides line up with TRBD1. CDR3 nucleotides: TGTGCCAGCAGCTTAAATTCTCCGGGTATCGGACAGGTGGGACCAGATACGCAGTATTTT. Protein: CASSLNSPGIGQVGPDTQYF. The full variable domain, its missing parts supplied by reference TRBV7-3 and TRBJ2-3, is GAGVSQTPSNKVTEKGKYVELRCDPISGHTALYWYRQSLGQGPEFLIYFQGTGAADDSGLPNDRFFAVRPEGSVSTLKIQRTERGDSAVYLCASSLNSPGIGQVGPDTQYFGPGTRLTVL.